This T cell receptor beta chain was captured in a study of tumor-infiltrating lymphocytes in primary liver carcinoma. Study overall: Patients underwent surgical resection for primary liver carcinoma. The study, taken as a whole, reports: Tumor-blood pairs (like tumor-adjacent pairs) overlapped less than tumor region pairs did.

Extraction also yielded germline DNA, while blood RNA was obtained from unsorted whole blood. TCR beta cDNA was prepared out of 500 ng total RNA by means of a constant-region primer. Each TCR beta library was derived from three nested multiplex PCR rounds that employed slightly modified ARM-PCR. Each of the first two PCR rounds ran approximately 11 cycles with TRBV1-TRBV30 forward and C-beta reverse primers. TCRdb ran MiXCR on the multiplex PCR reads and lists one entry per CDR3 protein. There are about 330,000 distinct CDR3 sequences in the sample; roughly 61% occur only once, and under 8.5% lies in the top ten. In regard to this clonotype: Its antigen is not identified.

CDR1 is SGHRS, CDR2 YFSETQ, per germline. The CDR3 runs to 16 residues. V was pared by 0 bases and J by 2 bases, with 11 bases between. Sequencing was carried out using peripheral blood. The chain carries TRBV5-1 and TRBJ1-4, with D perhaps TRBD1 (6 bases). This sequence was found in a man aged 40-55 years with primary liver carcinoma and hepatitis B virus infection. CDR3 DNA sequence: TGCGCCAGCAGCTTGGAGTACAGGGTGACTAATGAAAAACTGTTTTTT. This sequence encodes CASSLEYRVTNEKLFF.